The 2 T cell receptor beta chains given below trace back to one sample, sequenced in a study of cytomegalovirus exposure and HLA in healthy donors (dated by TCRdb to 2015 to 2018). The library was obtained by the immunoSEQ multiplex PCR assay. The multiplex PCR relied on a mix of 60 forward primers for TCR Vbeta segments and 13 reverse primers for TCR Jbeta segments. What TCRdb holds here is the immuneACCESS table cut down to in-frame rearrangements. Part of the clones is not present; checked against another copy, under half of the missing clones reflect an unresolved V gene, and the others are unexplained. Within this sample are about 190,000 clones, with about 13% of them counted one time only. The ten largest clones take up less than 8.5% of the sample. The sequenced material came from PBMCs. The source of these receptors is a man aged 50 to 60 in good health and CMV-seropositive.

This chain links TRBV29-1 with TRBJ2-1, with 12 bases lining up with TRBD2. Germline V gene data show CDR1 as SQVTM and CDR2 as ANQGSEA. The CDR3 totals 14 residues. The V and J ends lost 4 bases and 9 bases, in that order; junction bases with no gene match: 7. DNA of the CDR3: TGCAGCGTTGGTCCTAGCGGGGGGGCCGCTGAGCAGTTCTTC. This translates into CSVGPSGGAAEQFF.

This clone was seen only a few times. This is likely an artifact of a read error, given a far larger clone one base away. The chain employs TRBV6-6 and TRBJ1-5; 9 bases align to TRBD1. The CDR3 is made up of 14 amino acids. From germline, CDR1 is MNHNY and CDR2 SVGAGI (reference sequence). This CDR3 is CASSPTGGRQPQNF. CDR3 sequence (DNA): TGTGCCAGCAGTCCTACAGGGGGCCGTCAGCCCCAGAATTTT.